The present T cell receptor beta chain was sequenced within a study of cytomegalovirus exposure and HLA in healthy donors. Study results and limitations: The CMV antigen specificity of a few CMV-associated chains was confirmed through in vitro analysis. Earlier results showed most TCR beta V segments being productive about 87% or about 30% of the time. In a later analysis, TCR beta V- and J-gene trimming was associated with a missense DCLRE1C variant. A later examination showed that TCR association rates differed by HLA locus, with DRB1 most and HLA-C fewest.

As regards this clone: No antigen is known for it.

The CDR3 is 11 residues long. V was shortened by 5 bases and J by 5 bases, with 9 bases between the two germline ends. CDR1 is GTSNPN and CDR2 is SVGIG in the germline V gene (reference sequence). The study ran its PCR with 60 Vbeta and 13 Jbeta primers. The table came from immunoSEQ multiplex PCR; TCRdb's copy has only in-frame clones and leaves some out. This sample has approximately 150,000 clones; around 78% occur once, and the top ten carry roughly 1.7%. This chain links TRBV30 with TRBJ2-5; D is undetermined. Sequencing used PBMCs. This receptor was identified in a woman younger than 35 in good health and CMV-seronegative. CDR3 amino acids: CAWSPRETQYF. The CDR3 DNA reads as TGTGCCTGGTCACCTAGGGAGACCCAGTACTTC.